These 5 T cell receptor beta chains were all obtained from the same sample, sequenced in a study of cytomegalovirus exposure and HLA in healthy donors. TCRdb's copy holds only in-frame clones and misses some; the assay was immunoSEQ multiplex PCR. The sample has 150,000 to 200,000 clones; roughly nine tenths are singletons. The sequenced sample consisted of PBMCs. Receptors were obtained from a woman in her late teens or twenties in good health and CMV-seropositive.

V usage is TRBV6-5 and J usage is TRBJ2-7; a possible D gene is TRBD1 (6 bases). V was shortened by 2 bases and J by 2 bases, with 10 bases between the two germline ends. Germline V gene sequence: CDR1 MNHEY, CDR2 SVGAGI. This CDR3 comprises 14 residues. CDR3 amino acids: CASSYTRTAYEQYF. The CDR3 coding sequence is TGTGCCAGCAGTTACACTAGGACAGCCTACGAGCAGTACTTC.

This clone was found once. The chain couples TRBV30 to TRBJ1-2; no clear D gene. CDR3 length: 12 residues. Germline CDR1 and CDR2: GTSNPN and SVGIG (reference sequence). Trimming stripped 1 base from V and 6 bases from J, with 9 bases between. The CDR3 nucleotides read TGTGCCTGGAGTGGGAGGGTTGATGGCTACACCTTC. It encodes CAWSGRVDGYTF.

Comments on this clone: Germline and junction disagree at one end, which may indicate a read error. The chain joins TRBV7-9 to TRBJ2-1; D possibly corresponds to TRBD2 (5 bases). CDR1 SEHNR and CDR2 FQNEAQ come from the germline V gene (reference sequence). The CDR3 covers 12 residues. The CDR3: CASSLALDEQFF. The CDR3 bases are TGTGCCAGCAGCCTAGCCCTCGATGAGCAGTTCTTC.

As DNA, the CDR3 is TGTGCCAGCAGTTTATCGGCGGTAGGCTACACCTTC. This translates into CASSLSAVGYTF. This rearrangement joins TRBV28 to TRBJ1-2; unclear D gene. V was shortened by 1 base and J by 8 bases, with 8 bases between the two germline ends. The CDR3 covers 12 residues. CDR1 is MDHEN and CDR2 is SYDVKM in the germline V gene.

The chain links TRBV19 to TRBJ2-7, with TRBD2 matching over 11 bases. The CDR3 length is 17 residues. Germline CDR1 is LNHDA and CDR2 is SQIVND (reference sequence). V lost 4 bases, J lost 7 bases, and 15 bases stayed unmatched. As DNA, the CDR3 is TGTGCCAGTAGTACCCTTCTGACTAGCGGGGTGCTAAAAGAGCAGTACTTC. It encodes CASSTLLTSGVLKEQYF.